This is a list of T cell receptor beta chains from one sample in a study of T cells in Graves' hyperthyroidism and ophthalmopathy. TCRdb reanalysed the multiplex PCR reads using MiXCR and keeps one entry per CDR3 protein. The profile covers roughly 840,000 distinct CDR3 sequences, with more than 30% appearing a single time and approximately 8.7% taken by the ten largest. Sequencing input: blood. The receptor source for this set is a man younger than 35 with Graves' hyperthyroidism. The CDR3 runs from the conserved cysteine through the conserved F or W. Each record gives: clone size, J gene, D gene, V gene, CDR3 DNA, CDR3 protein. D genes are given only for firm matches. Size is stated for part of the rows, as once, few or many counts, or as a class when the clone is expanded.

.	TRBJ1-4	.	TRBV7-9	TGTGCCAGCAGCTTAGGTCTGGGGTCTTATAATGAAAAACTGTTTTTT	CASSLGLGSYNEKLFF
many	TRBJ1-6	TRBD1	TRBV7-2	TGTGCCAGCAGGCCTGGACAGGGTTCACCCCTCCACTTT	CASRPGQGSPLHF
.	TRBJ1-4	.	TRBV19	TGTGCCAGTAGTACCGGGGACGTCCGCAATGAAAAACTGTTTTTT	CASSTGDVRNEKLFF
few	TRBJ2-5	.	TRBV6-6	TGTGCCAGCAGTTACCGGGACCCGGGAGAGACCCAGTACTTC	CASSYRDPGETQYF
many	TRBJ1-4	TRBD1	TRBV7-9	TGTGCCAGCAGCGCGGGACAGGGAGAAGAAAAACTGTTTTTT	CASSAGQGEEKLFF
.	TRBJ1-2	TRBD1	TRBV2	TGTGCCAGCAGTGAGGGACAGGGTGGCGACTATGGCTACACCTTC	CASSEGQGGDYGYTF
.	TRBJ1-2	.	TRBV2	TGTGCCAGCAGCGTAGAGGACACCGGCTATGGCTACACCTTC	CASSVEDTGYGYTF
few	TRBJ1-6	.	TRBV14	TGTGCCAGCAGCCAAGCGGACAGTAATTCACCCCTCCACTTT	CASSQADSNSPLHF
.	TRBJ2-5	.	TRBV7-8	TGTGCCAGCAGCCCCGGACAGGGAGGGAGGCAAGAGACCCAGTACTTC	CASSPGQGGRQETQYF
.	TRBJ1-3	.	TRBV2	TGTGCCAGCATGGGGTTGAGGGTTGACTCTGGAAACACCATATATTTT	CASMGLRVDSGNTIYF
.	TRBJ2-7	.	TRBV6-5	TGTGCCAGCAGTTCGTCTTTTGCCTACGAGCAGTACTTC	CASSSSFAYEQYF
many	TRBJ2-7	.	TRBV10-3	TGTGCCATCAGCTGGACAGATCCACCTGAGCAGTACTTC	CAISWTDPPEQYF
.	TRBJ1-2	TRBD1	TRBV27	TGTGCCAGCAGTTCCGGGACAGACAGATATGGCTACACCTTC	CASSSGTDRYGYTF
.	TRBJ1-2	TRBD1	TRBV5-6	TGTGCCAGCATCAACAATCCAGGCAGGGGGAACTATGGCTACACCTTC	CASINNPGRGNYGYTF
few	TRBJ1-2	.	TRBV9	TGTGCCAGCAGCCCGACCGCAGGGAACTATGGCTACACCTTC	CASSPTAGNYGYTF
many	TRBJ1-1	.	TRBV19	TGTGCCAGTAGTTCCGGTTTGGGTGAAGCTTTCTTT	CASSSGLGEAFF
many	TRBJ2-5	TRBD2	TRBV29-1	TGCAGCGTTAGCGGGAGGGCCTGGGAGACCCAGTACTTC	CSVSGRAWETQYF
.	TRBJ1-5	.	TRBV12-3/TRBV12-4	TGTGCCAGCAGTTTAAGGTGGGCTGGCAATCAGACCCAGCATTTT	CASSLRWAGNQTQHF
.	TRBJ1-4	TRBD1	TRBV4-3	TGCGCCAGCAGCGTCCGACAGGGCTTAGAAAAACTGTTTTTT	CASSVRQGLEKLFF
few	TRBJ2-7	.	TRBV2	TGTGCCAGCAGTGACGGAGACTACGAGCAGTACTTC	CASSDGDYEQYF
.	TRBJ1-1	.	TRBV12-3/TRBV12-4	TGTGCCAGCAGCCCCCTCAGGGCGAACACTGAAGCTTTCTTT	CASSPLRANTEAFF
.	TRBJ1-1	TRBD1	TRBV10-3	TGTGCCATCAGGGCCGGGACAGTGCTAAACACTGAAGCTTTCTTT	CAIRAGTVLNTEAFF
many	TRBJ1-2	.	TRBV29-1	TGCAGCGTTGAAGGAACAGCGGGCGGCTACACCTTC	CSVEGTAGGYTF
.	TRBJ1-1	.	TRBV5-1	TGCGCCAGCACCTCGGACAAGGAAAAAGCTTTCTTT	CASTSDKEKAFF
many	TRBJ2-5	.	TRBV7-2	TGTGCCAGCAGCTTACCGGGGATAGAGACCCAGTACTTC	CASSLPGIETQYF
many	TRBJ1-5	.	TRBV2	TGTGCCAGCAGTGCGGACAGCCAGCCCCAGCATTTT	CASSADSQPQHF
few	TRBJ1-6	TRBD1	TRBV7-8	TGTGCCAGCAGCCCCAACCCGGGACAGAATAATTCACCCCTCCACTTT	CASSPNPGQNNSPLHF
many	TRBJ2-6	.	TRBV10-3	TGTGCCAGCAGTTACTCGAAGGTCGCTGGGGCCAACGTCCTGACTTTC	CASSYSKVAGANVLTF
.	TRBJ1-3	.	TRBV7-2	TGTGCCAGCAGCTTGATGCCGGGATATGGAAACACCATATATTTT	CASSLMPGYGNTIYF
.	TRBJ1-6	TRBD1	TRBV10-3	TGTGCCATCAACAGGGGGAATAATTCACCCCTCCATTTT	CAINRGNNSPLHF
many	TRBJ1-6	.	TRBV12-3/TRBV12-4	TGTGCCAGCAGTTTGGCCAGCCCAGGATATTCACCCCTCCACTTT	CASSLASPGYSPLHF
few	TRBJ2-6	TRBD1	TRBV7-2	TGTGCCAGCAGCCATACCCCCGGGACAGGGGGGTTCTCTGGGGCCAACGTCCTGACTTTC	CASSHTPGTGGFSGANVLTF
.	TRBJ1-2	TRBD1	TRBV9	TGTGCCAGCAGCGCCCGGGACAGCCAGATCTATGGCTACACCTTC	CASSARDSQIYGYTF
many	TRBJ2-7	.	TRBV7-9	TGTGCCAGCAGCTCCCGGGACACCACTTCCTACGAGCAGTACTTC	CASSSRDTTSYEQYF
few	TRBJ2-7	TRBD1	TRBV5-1	TGCGCCAGCAGCTCCACCGGGACAGGGATGGGCGAGCAGTACTTC	CASSSTGTGMGEQYF
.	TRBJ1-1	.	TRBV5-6	TGTGCCAGCTGCTTGGAAGGGAAGAACGCTTTCTTT	CASCLEGKNAFF
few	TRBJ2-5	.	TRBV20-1	TGCAGTGCTAGAGATCCGATACTACACCCGGGGGAGACCCAGTACTTC	CSARDPILHPGETQYF
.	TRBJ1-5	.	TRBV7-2	TGTGCCAGCAGCTTAGATGCCGGGGGACTCCGTAGCAATCAGCCCCAGCATTTT	CASSLDAGGLRSNQPQHF
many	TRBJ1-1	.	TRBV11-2	TGTGCCAGCAGCTCCCCTCCGGATACTGAAGCTTTCTTT	CASSSPPDTEAFF
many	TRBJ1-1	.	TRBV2	TGTGCCAGCTTGGCCCGACGGGACACTGAAGCTTTCTTT	CASLARRDTEAFF
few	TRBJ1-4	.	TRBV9	TGTGCCAGCAGCGTAGAGGAATCTTGGACTGGGATCGAAAAACTGTTTTTT	CASSVEESWTGIEKLFF
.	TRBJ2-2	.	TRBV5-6	TGTGCCAGCAGCCCGACAGCTACGAACACCGGGGAGCTGTTTTTT	CASSPTATNTGELFF
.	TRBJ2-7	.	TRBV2	TGCGCCAGCAGCCAAGATGGGGGCAAAGTCGACTACGAGCAGTACTTC	CASSQDGGKVDYEQYF
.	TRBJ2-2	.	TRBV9	.	CASSDFGAGELFF
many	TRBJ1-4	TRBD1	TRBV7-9	TGTGCCAGCAGCTTCACAGGGGCTGAAAAACTGTTTTTT	CASSFTGAEKLFF
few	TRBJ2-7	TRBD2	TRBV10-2	TGCGCCAGCAGTGAGTCTTGGGAGGGCGAGCAGTACTTC	CASSESWEGEQYF
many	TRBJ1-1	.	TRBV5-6	TGTGCCAGCAGCTGGGACGGATCGAACACTGAAGCTTTCTTT	CASSWDGSNTEAFF
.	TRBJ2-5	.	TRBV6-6	TGTGCCAGCATCAGCCCCCAGGGAACCCAGTACTTC	CASISPQGTQYF
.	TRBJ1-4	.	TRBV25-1	TGTGCTAGAGTGGGGACTGATGAAAAACTGTTTTTT	CARVGTDEKLFF
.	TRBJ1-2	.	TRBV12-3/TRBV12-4	TGTGCCAGCACACCGGGATATGGCTACACCTTC	CASTPGYGYTF
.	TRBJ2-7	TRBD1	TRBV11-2	TGTGCCAGCAGCTTAGATAGGGGGCAGTGGTCCTACGAGCAGTACTTC	CASSLDRGQWSYEQYF
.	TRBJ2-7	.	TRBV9	TGTGCCAGCAGCGTAGGCGGGGGCCCCGAGGAGCAGTACTTC	CASSVGGGPEEQYF
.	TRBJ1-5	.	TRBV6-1	TGTGCCAGCACTACTCCAGGGCATAGCAATCAGCCCCAGCATTTT	CASTTPGHSNQPQHF
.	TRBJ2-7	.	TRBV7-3	TGTGCCAGCAGCTTGTCCCCCGACGCAGCTCATCACGAGCAGTACTTC	CASSLSPDAAHHEQYF
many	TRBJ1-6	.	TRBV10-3	TGTGCCATCAGTGCCTCGACGTCCACCAATTCACCCCTCCACTTT	CAISASTSTNSPLHF